Shown below are 24 T cell receptor beta chains from a single sample sequenced in a study of T cell changes during pregnancy in multiple sclerosis. Sequencing was performed with immunoSEQ multiplex PCR; in TCRdb, only in-frame clones are kept and a portion is missing. The data hold tens of thousands of clones, with 90% to 95% observed a single time. The sequencing used CD8+ T cells from peripheral blood mononuclear cells, collected after pregnancy. The source of these receptors is a female donor with multiple sclerosis, enrolled in a pregnancy study.

The genes are TRBV2 and TRBJ2-7; 10 bases fit TRBD1. Germline V lookup: CDR1 SNHLY, CDR2 FYNNEI. The CDR3 is 16 residues long. Trimming removed 6 bases from V and 1 base from J; junction bases left unmatched: 9. CDR3 in amino acids: CASRPNRDRGSYEQYF. The CDR3 DNA is TGTGCCAGCAGACCAAACCGGGACAGGGGTTCCTACGAGCAGTACTTC.

Remarks on this clone: The sample holds other DNA sequences that translate to the same CDR3. V is TRBV27 and J is TRBJ1-1; a weak D match, TRBD1 (6 bases). The CDR3 is made up of 14 amino acids. V lost 2 bases and J lost 0, with 7 bases in between. Germline-derived CDR1 and CDR2 are MNHEY and SMNVEV (reference sequence). The CDR3 reads CASSLQGLNTEAFF. The CDR3 region has the DNA TGTGCCAGCAGTTTACAGGGGCTGAACACTGAAGCTTTCTTT.

The genes are TRBV6-7 and TRBJ2-3; 8 bases align to TRBD2. TRBV6-7 is filed as an ORF, its function uncertain. CDR3 length: 16 amino acids. The junction had 6 bases not matched to a gene; V was cut back by 4 bases and J by 0 bases. CDR3 residues: CASSFDSGNSTDTQYF. CDR3 sequence (DNA): TGTGCCAGCAGTTTTGATAGCGGGAACAGCACAGATACGCAGTATTTT.

CDR3 protein: CASSVGDTSYEQYF. The CDR3, as DNA: TGTGCCAGCAGCGTAGGCGACACTTCGTACGAGCAGTACTTC. V gene TRBV9 combines with J gene TRBJ2-7; D uncertain. V was cut by 0 bases and J by 4 bases, with 11 bases left in between. Germline V gene sequence: CDR1 SGDLS, CDR2 YYNGEE. The CDR3 consists of 14 residues.

The rearrangement uses TRBV10-3 and TRBJ2-7; 10 nucleotides line up with TRBD2. CDR1 ENHRY and CDR2 SYGVKD come from the germline V gene. The CDR3 extends over 15 amino acids. The V and J ends lost 4 bases and 0 bases, in that order; junction bases with no gene match: 3. CDR3 in DNA: TGTGCCATCAGTGGTAGCGGGAGGAGCTCCTACGAGCAGTACTTC. Protein sequence: CAISGSGRSSYEQYF.

The chain uses TRBV6-1 and TRBJ1-3; D unresolved. The germline CDR1 and CDR2 sequences are MNHNS and SASEGT. V was pared by 2 bases and J by 2 bases, with 13 bases between. CDR3 length equals 16 residues. CDR3 in DNA: TGTGCCAGCAGTGAATTAATGGAGGAAGCTGGAAACACCATATATTTT. It translates to CASSELMEEAGNTIYF.

CDR3 coding DNA: TGTGCCTGGAGTCAAGGGGGCGGGTTAGATACGCAGTATTTT. This gives the protein CAWSQGGGLDTQYF. The chain combines TRBV30 with TRBJ2-3; 7 positions match TRBD1. The CDR3 covers 14 residues. V was clipped by 2 bases and J by 5 bases; unmatched bases: 7. Germline values: CDR1 GTSNPN, CDR2 SVGIG (reference sequence).

As to this clone: The junction does not match germline at one end; this may be a read error. The chain employs TRBV7-9 and TRBJ1-5, with 9 nucleotides matching TRBD1. CDR3 length equals 12 residues. Germline V gene sequence: CDR1 SEHNR, CDR2 FQNEAQ (reference sequence). The DNA of the CDR3 is TGTGCCAGCAGCTACGGACAGGGGTCTGTATTTTTT. Translated: CASSYGQGSVFF.

In DNA, the CDR3 is TGTGCCAGCAGTGAGCGGCATCCAGCCTCCTACAATGAGCAGTTCTTC. Its translation: CASSERHPASYNEQFF. This chain links TRBV2 with TRBJ2-1; D call uncertain. V dropped 3 bases and J dropped 0 bases, with 12 bases sitting between them. Germline values: CDR1 SNHLY, CDR2 FYNNEI. The CDR3 totals 16 residues.

The chain carries TRBV19 and TRBJ1-1, with TRBD1 matching 7 bases. The V and J ends lost 1 base and 1 base, in that order; junction bases with no gene match: 3. There are 15 residues in the CDR3. In germline, CDR1 is LNHDA, CDR2 SQIVND (reference sequence). CDR3: CASSIGTGPNTEAFF. The CDR3 DNA reads as TGTGCCAGTAGTATAGGGACAGGACCGAACACTGAAGCTTTCTTT.

The chain employs TRBV6-5 and TRBJ1-1, with D possibly being TRBD1 (5 bases). Germline CDR1 and CDR2: MNHEY and SVGAGI. There are 14 residues in the CDR3. Trimming took off 2 bases at V and 4 bases at J, with 11 bases between the two ends. The DNA of the CDR3 is TGTGCCAGCAGTTACGCAGGGATCGGCACTGAAGCTTTCTTT. It yields the protein CASSYAGIGTEAFF.

This chain joins TRBV4-2 and TRBJ2-5; D is uncertain. The V gene lost 4 bases and the J gene lost 4 bases, with 7 bases spanning the gap. This CDR3 contains 12 residues. Germline CDR1 and CDR2: LGHNA and YNFKEQ. CDR3 protein: CASSPNGETQYF. CDR3 nucleotides: TGTGCCAGCAGCCCTAATGGAGAGACCCAGTACTTC.

The chain combines TRBV28 with TRBJ1-1, with TRBD1 as a possible D gene (6 bases). CDR3 length: 13 amino acids. Germline CDR1 reads MDHEN; CDR2 reads SYDVKM. V was cut by 4 bases and J by 4 bases, with 10 bases left in between. The CDR3 nucleotides are TGTGCCAGCAGTTCGACCAGGGGCACTGAAGCTTTCTTT. It yields the protein CASSSTRGTEAFF.

The chain joins TRBV13 to TRBJ1-4; D gene unclear. V was cut by 5 bases and J by 6 bases, with 16 bases left in between. Looked up from germline, CDR1 is PRHDT and CDR2 is FYEKMQ (reference sequence). The CDR3 is 15 amino acids. Here the CDR3 DNA reads TGTGCCAGCAGCCTAGATGCGGGAGGCGATGAAAAACTGTTTTTT. This gives the protein CASSLDAGGDEKLFF.

Only one count was recorded for this clone. The chain uses TRBV7-9 and TRBJ2-1, with TRBD2 matching over 9 bases. CDR3 size: 16 residues. Germline V lookup: CDR1 SEHNR, CDR2 FQNEAQ (reference sequence). With 0 bases clipped from V and 9 bases from J, the junction kept 9 bases outside the gene matches. In DNA, the CDR3 is TGTGCCAGCAGCTTAGCGATAGGCGGGAGGGCGGGTGAGCAGTTCTTC. It encodes CASSLAIGGRAGEQFF.

The gene calls are TRBV7-8 and TRBJ2-7; no clear D. The CDR3 has 14 amino acids. Per the germline V gene, CDR1 is SGHVS and CDR2 is FQNEAQ. V was cut by 1 base and J by 2 bases, with 9 bases left in between. CDR3 DNA: TGTGCCAGCAGCTTAGATGGCGGCACCTACGAGCAGTACTTC. Protein sequence: CASSLDGGTYEQYF. Based on the CDR3 plus reference TRBV7-8 and TRBJ2-7, the full variable domain is GAGVSQSPRYKVAKRGQDVALRCDPISGHVSLFWYQQALGQGPEFLTYFQNEAQLDKSGLPSDRFFAERPEGSVSTLKIQRTQQEDSAVYLCASSLDGGTYEQYFGPGTRLTVT.

The V and J genes are TRBV2 and TRBJ2-7; D unresolved. Germline V lookup: CDR1 SNHLY, CDR2 FYNNEI. The CDR3 contains 13 residues. Trimming shortened V by 6 bases and J by 6 bases, and 15 bases separated the two germline ends. The CDR3 loop reads CASRPSFGSEQYF. The CDR3, as DNA: TGTGCCAGCAGGCCCTCATTCGGGTCCGAGCAGTACTTC.

This clone has only a few counts. This rearrangement joins TRBV7-8 to TRBJ2-3, with D unclear. The V and J ends lost 5 bases and 6 bases respectively, with 12 bases between them. Germline V gene data show CDR1 as SGHVS and CDR2 as FQNEAQ. The CDR3 is made up of 13 amino acids. The chain's CDR3 is CASSLIPEDTQYF. In nucleotides, the CDR3 is TGTGCCAGCAGCCTAATTCCGGAGGATACGCAGTATTTT. Based on the CDR3 plus reference TRBV7-8 and TRBJ2-3, the full variable domain is GAGVSQSPRYKVAKRGQDVALRCDPISGHVSLFWYQQALGQGPEFLTYFQNEAQLDKSGLPSDRFFAERPEGSVSTLKIQRTQQEDSAVYLCASSLIPEDTQYFGPGTRLTVL.

Only one count was recorded for this clone. The chain uses TRBV7-8 and TRBJ1-5; possibly TRBD1 for D (5 bases). This CDR3 has 19 residues. The V gene lost 5 bases and the J gene lost 2 bases, with 25 bases spanning the gap. Germline V CDR1 and CDR2: SGHVS, FQNEAQ. The CDR3 sequence is CASSALPTGEWTRNQPQHF. CDR3 coding DNA: TGTGCCAGCAGCGCTTTACCGACGGGGGAATGGACGCGCAATCAGCCCCAGCATTTT.

This chain joins TRBV5-6 and TRBJ1-4; 7 bases match TRBD1. V lost 0 bases, J lost 4 bases, and 6 bases stayed unmatched. This CDR3 is 16 amino acids long. Germline V gene data show CDR1 as SGHDT and CDR2 as YYEEEE. CDR3 nucleotide sequence: TGTGCCAGCAGCTTGGTGGAGGGGGCCTTTAATGAAAAACTGTTTTTT. Protein product: CASSLVEGAFNEKLFF. Filled out from reference TRBV5-6 and TRBJ1-4, the complete variable domain reads DAGVTQSPTHLIKTRGQQVTLRCSPKSGHDTVSWYQQALGQGPQFIFQYYEEEERQRGNFPDRFSGHQFPNYSSELNVNALLLGDSALYLCASSLVEGAFNEKLFFGSGTQLSVL.

The genes are TRBV5-4 and TRBJ1-3; TRBD1 matches at 7 bases. This CDR3 has 16 residues. In germline, CDR1 is SGHNT, CDR2 YYREEE (reference sequence). Trimming cost V 7 bases and J 1 base; bases outside gene matches: 11. CDR3: CASFRGTALSGNTIYF. CDR3 bases: TGTGCCAGCTTCCGCGGGACAGCCTTATCTGGAAACACCATATATTTT.

The sample holds one count of this clone. This chain uses TRBV9 with TRBJ2-1; 7 bases match TRBD1. The V and J ends lost 0 bases and 8 bases, in that order; junction bases with no gene match: 8. The CDR3 length is 15 residues. From germline, CDR1 is SGDLS and CDR2 YYNGEE. This CDR3 reads CASSVGDSGLYEQFF. The CDR3 DNA is TGTGCCAGCAGCGTAGGGGACAGCGGCTTGTATGAGCAGTTCTTC.

The V and J genes are TRBV28 and TRBJ2-2; a weak D match, TRBD1 (6 bases). Trimming removed 3 bases at V and 1 base at J, with 9 bases between. The CDR3 consists of 15 residues. The V gene's germline CDR1 is MDHEN and CDR2 SYDVKM. The CDR3 protein is CASSFRTENTGELFF. In DNA form, the CDR3 reads TGTGCCAGCAGTTTCAGGACAGAGAACACCGGGGAGCTGTTTTTT.

The chain uses TRBV27 and TRBJ2-2; 8 bases are a match to TRBD2. CDR3 size: 17 residues. Germline V CDR1 and CDR2: MNHEY, SMNVEV (reference sequence). V gave up 0 bases and J gave up 4 bases; unmatched junction bases: 7. Written as DNA, the CDR3 is TGTGCCAGCAGTTTATCGGCCGGGAGGGCGAGCACCGGGGAGCTGTTTTTT. As protein: CASSLSAGRASTGELFF.